These 32 T cell receptor beta chains were all obtained from the same sample, sequenced in a study of technical replicates of blood from a few donors (dated by TCRdb to 2016 to 2017). Libraries were made using the immunoSEQ multiplex PCR assay. The source is immuneACCESS, and TCRdb retained only in-frame sequences with V and J called. Part of the clones is not carried over; for the studies checked, unresolved V genes explain less than half of this, and the remainder is unexplained. The sample table holds about 83,000 clones, of which 90% to 98% were seen once. The ten largest clones add up to approximately 0.3% of the sample. Input material: T cells isolated from PBMCs. Receptors originate from a human donor in good health.

The chain uses TRBV10-3 and TRBJ2-7; 8 positions agree with TRBD1. Germline CDR1 and CDR2: ENHRY and SYGVKD. The CDR3 is 13 residues long. V shed 5 bases, J shed 5 bases, and the junction held 5 bases outside the gene matches. Here the CDR3 DNA reads TGTGCCATCAGTCTTGACAGGGGCAACGAGCAGTACTTC. Amino acid sequence: CAISLDRGNEQYF.

The chain has TRBV6-5 and TRBJ1-1, with a tentative D call TRBD1 (5 bases). The V end lost 5 bases, the J end lost 3 bases, and 7 bases lay between the germline ends. In germline, CDR1 is MNHEY, CDR2 SVGAGI. The CDR3 has 12 residues. In DNA form, the CDR3 reads TGTGCCAGCAGTGCAGGGTACACTGAAGCTTTCTTT. As protein: CASSAGYTEAFF.

This chain uses TRBV19 with TRBJ1-2; perhaps TRBD1 as D (5 bases). The CDR3 totals 14 residues. The V gene's germline CDR1 is LNHDA and CDR2 SQIVND (reference sequence). Trimming removed 3 bases from V and 5 bases from J, with 13 bases in between. The CDR3 DNA is TGTGCCAGTAGTATTGCAGGGTTAAAGTATGGCTACACCTTC. Its protein is CASSIAGLKYGYTF.

V gene TRBV27 combines with J gene TRBJ2-1, with TRBD2 matching over 7 bases. CDR3 length: 15 residues. Germline V gene data show CDR1 as MNHEY and CDR2 as SMNVEV (reference sequence). With V trimmed by 3 bases and J by 6 bases, 8 bases remained unmatched. CDR3 protein: CASSFLSTSPNEQFF. CDR3 DNA: TGTGCCAGCAGTTTCCTCTCGACTAGCCCCAATGAGCAGTTCTTC.

V and J are TRBV18 and TRBJ2-3; no clear D gene. From germline, CDR1 is KGHSH and CDR2 LQKENI. The CDR3 has 14 amino acids. V was cut by 2 bases and J by 2 bases, with 8 bases left in between. The CDR3 DNA sequence: TGTGCCAGCTCACCAGACTCCCCCACAGATACGCAGTATTTT. It is translated as CASSPDSPTDTQYF.

V usage is TRBV27 and J usage is TRBJ2-6; D gene ambiguous. This CDR3 region has 15 residues. Trimming cost V 6 bases and J 3 bases, with 12 bases left between them. Germline lookup yields CDR1 MNHEY and CDR2 SMNVEV (reference sequence). CDR3 loop: CASSPVFDGANVLTF. In DNA form, the CDR3 reads TGTGCCAGCAGCCCGGTGTTCGATGGGGCCAACGTCCTGACTTTC. The variable domain in full, with the rest retrieved from reference TRBV27 and TRBJ2-6, is EAQVTQNPRYLITVTGKKLTVTCSQNMNHEYMSWYRQDPGLGLRQIYYSMNVEVTDKGDVPEGYKVSRKEKRNFPLILESPSPNQTSLYFCASSPVFDGANVLTFGAGSRLTVL.

This clone was observed once. This chain connects TRBV10-3 to TRBJ2-3; D possibly corresponds to TRBD2 (6 bases). The CDR3 loop spans 14 amino acids. Germline CDR1 ENHRY, CDR2 SYGVKD. Trimming took 7 bases from V and 6 from J, leaving 17 bases between them. The CDR3 DNA follows: TGTGCCATCAAGGAGTTCGGGAGTGGGGATACGCAGTATTTT. Translating it yields CAIKEFGSGDTQYF.

This chain links TRBV6-5 with TRBJ1-3; D gene unclear. This CDR3 spans 14 amino acids. Germline V lookup: CDR1 MNHEY, CDR2 SVGAGI. V lost 6 bases and J lost 0, with 9 bases in between. CDR3 coding DNA: TGTGCCAGCAGCCGCGGGGTCTCTGGAAACACCATATATTTT. As protein: CASSRGVSGNTIYF.

The chain has TRBV7-3 and TRBJ1-1, with D possibly being TRBD1 (5 bases). Germline loops: CDR1 SGHTA, CDR2 FQGTGA. This CDR3 comprises 15 residues. Trimming stripped 0 bases from V and 4 bases from J, with 12 bases between. The CDR3 here is CASSLTLGGPTEAFF. The CDR3 bases are TGTGCCAGCAGCTTAACGTTGGGGGGACCCACTGAAGCTTTCTTT.

This sequence joins TRBV19 and TRBJ2-2; 8 bases fit TRBD2. Trimming cost V 10 bases and J 7 bases; bases outside gene matches: 17. The CDR3 runs 16 residues. In germline, CDR1 is LNHDA, CDR2 SQIVND (reference sequence). The CDR3 sequence: CATKQGRAGVIGELFF. The CDR3 region has the DNA TGTGCCACTAAGCAAGGTCGAGCGGGAGTTATCGGGGAGCTGTTTTTT.

CDR3 coding DNA: TGTGCCAGCAGCGGCCGACAGGGTCAGGGGGAAAAACTGTTTTTT. Encoded protein: CASSGRQGQGEKLFF. The chain carries TRBV7-9 and TRBJ1-4, with 7 bases lining up with TRBD1. The CDR3 consists of 15 residues. CDR1 and CDR2 (germline): SEHNR, FQNEAQ (reference sequence). The V segment lost 5 bases and the J segment 8 bases; nucleotides outside the gene matches: 11.

The DNA for the CDR3 is TGTGCCAGTAGTATAGATTGGGAGGTGGCGCAGTACTTC. Protein sequence: CASSIDWEVAQYF. This chain joins TRBV19 and TRBJ2-7, with TRBD2 as a possible D gene (6 bases). The CDR3 consists of 13 residues. The ends were cut back, 0 bases at V and 9 bases at J, with 12 bases in the middle. CDR1 is LNHDA and CDR2 is SQIVND in the germline V gene (reference sequence).

This clone has only one observation. The chain joins TRBV19 to TRBJ2-1, with 7 positions matching TRBD2. Trimming took 5 bases from V and 5 from J; bases not matched to a gene: 12. The length of the CDR3 is 16 residues. Germline values: CDR1 LNHDA, CDR2 SQIVND (reference sequence). CDR3 in amino acids: CASSGGSRDYHNEQFF. The DNA of the CDR3 is TGTGCCAGTAGTGGGGGGTCCCGGGACTATCACAATGAGCAGTTCTTC.

V and J are TRBV7-9 and TRBJ2-7; 8 bases fit TRBD1. Germline V gene lookup returns CDR1 SEHNR and CDR2 FQNEAQ (reference sequence). This CDR3 has 16 amino acids. V lost 5 bases and J lost 0; bases outside the gene matches: 9. The CDR3 DNA sequence: TGTGCCAGCAGCCACAGGGGGGACAGTGCCTCCTACGAGCAGTACTTC. As protein: CASSHRGDSASYEQYF.

This chain joins TRBV7-2 and TRBJ2-1; no firm D call. Germline CDR1 is SGHTA and CDR2 is FQGNSA. Trimming took 3 bases from V and 3 from J, leaving 15 bases between them. There are 16 residues in the CDR3. CDR3 sequence: CASSFHLAGVYNEQFF. Here the CDR3 DNA reads TGTGCCAGCAGCTTCCATCTCGCCGGAGTCTACAATGAGCAGTTCTTC.

This chain connects TRBV6-1 to TRBJ2-3, with D unclear. Per the germline V gene, CDR1 is MNHNS and CDR2 is SASEGT. V dropped 3 bases and J dropped 2 bases, with 15 bases sitting between them. The CDR3 consists of 16 residues. The CDR3 protein is CASSDGASVATDTQYF. The CDR3 coding sequence is TGTGCCAGCAGTGACGGCGCATCGGTAGCCACAGATACGCAGTATTTT.

This rearrangement joins TRBV27 to TRBJ2-7, with unresolved D. Germline lookup yields CDR1 MNHEY and CDR2 SMNVEV (reference sequence). CDR3 length: 12 amino acids. V was clipped by 4 bases and J by 0 bases, with 4 bases between them. The CDR3 region is CASSYSSYEQYF. CDR3 sequence (DNA): TGTGCCAGCAGTTACAGCTCCTACGAGCAGTACTTC.

The chain combines TRBV7-2 with TRBJ2-7; D remains ambiguous. Germline values: CDR1 SGHTA, CDR2 FQGNSA. Trimming cost V 2 bases and J 3 bases, with 11 bases left between them. This CDR3 comprises 14 residues. CDR3 in DNA: TGTGCCAGCAGCTTATGGCAGCGAAACTACGAGCAGTACTTC. Translation: CASSLWQRNYEQYF.

The chain employs TRBV5-1 and TRBJ2-5; 7 bases map to TRBD2. Trimming at V came to 2 bases and at J to 3 bases, leaving 1 base not matched to a gene. Germline V gene sequence: CDR1 SGHRS, CDR2 YFSETQ. The CDR3 consists of 13 residues. CDR3: CASSLAGKETQYF. The CDR3 DNA reads TGCGCCAGCAGCTTAGCGGGGAAAGAGACCCAGTACTTC.

J is TRBJ2-1 and V is TRBV30; D is unresolved. The germline V and J ends were trimmed by 1 base and 7 bases, with 5 bases remaining between them. This CDR3 has 11 amino acids. Germline CDR1 reads GTSNPN; CDR2 reads SVGIG (reference sequence). For the CDR3, the DNA is TGTGCCTGGAGTGAGCCTAATGAGCAGTTCTTC. Translating gives CAWSEPNEQFF.

The rearrangement uses TRBV7-2 and TRBJ1-1; D is unresolved. CDR3 size: 13 residues. V was cut by 3 bases and J by 0 bases, with 5 bases left in between. Per the germline V gene, CDR1 is SGHTA and CDR2 is FQGNSA. CDR3 DNA sequence: TGTGCCAGCAGCTTGCACTTGAACACTGAAGCTTTCTTT. Residues: CASSLHLNTEAFF.

This chain uses TRBV6-4 with TRBJ2-3, with 8 nucleotides matching TRBD1. The CDR3 spans 16 residues. Trimming at V came to 8 bases and at J to 5 bases, leaving 15 bases not matched to a gene. Germline V gene data show CDR1 as MRHNA and CDR2 as SNTAGT. The CDR3 DNA sequence: TGTGCCAGCTCCGGACTTCCGGGACAGGTCGGAGATACGCAGTATTTT. Amino acids: CASSGLPGQVGDTQYF.

V usage is TRBV7-3 and J usage is TRBJ2-1; 13 nucleotides agree with TRBD2. The germline V gene encodes CDR1 SGHTA and CDR2 FQGTGA. This CDR3 has 15 amino acids. With V trimmed by 5 bases and J by 8 bases, 6 bases remained unmatched. The CDR3 reads CASSQGLAGVHEQFF. The CDR3 DNA is TGTGCCAGCAGCCAAGGACTAGCGGGAGTCCATGAGCAGTTCTTC.

This clone appeared a single time. The CDR3 sequence: CASSLGVGDTDTQYF. The CDR3 DNA reads as TGTGCCAGCAGTTTAGGTGTGGGAGACACAGATACGCAGTATTTT. J is TRBJ2-3 and V is TRBV27; D is possibly TRBD2 (5 bases). Germline assignment: CDR1 MNHEY and CDR2 SMNVEV (reference sequence). V lost 2 bases, J lost 2 bases, and 11 bases lay in between. The CDR3 runs to 15 residues.

The chain carries TRBV11-2 and TRBJ1-1; possible D gene TRBD1, 5 bases. Germline loops: CDR1 SGHAT, CDR2 FQNNGV. Deletions cut 3 bases from V and 6 bases from J, with 11 bases between. The CDR3 has 13 amino acids. Here the CDR3 reads CASSLSRAPEAFF. CDR3 nucleotides: TGTGCCAGCAGCTTGTCCAGGGCCCCTGAAGCTTTCTTT.

For the CDR3, the DNA is TGTGCCAGTAGTTTGCAGGGGAGACACGAGCAGTACTTC. This translates into CASSLQGRHEQYF. The V gene is TRBV19, the J gene TRBJ2-7; possibly TRBD1 for D (6 bases). Between the trimmed V and J ends, which lost 5 bases and 5 bases, there was a span of 13 bases. Germline V gene lookup returns CDR1 LNHDA and CDR2 SQIVND (reference sequence). The CDR3 is 13 residues long.

This chain links TRBV6-5 with TRBJ1-2; perhaps TRBD1 as D (6 bases). CDR1 and CDR2 from the germline V gene are MNHEY and SVGAGI. The CDR3 consists of 13 residues. V was trimmed by 2 bases and J by 6 bases, leaving 10 bases between them. The chain's CDR3 is CASSYLRGDGYTF. The DNA for the CDR3 is TGTGCCAGCAGTTACCTCAGGGGAGATGGCTACACCTTC.

This chain connects TRBV29-1 to TRBJ2-7; no reliable D call. CDR1 SQVTM and CDR2 ANQGSEA come from the germline V gene. V was shortened by 5 bases and J by 3 bases, with 14 bases between the two germline ends. This CDR3 comprises 13 residues. The CDR3 nucleotides are TGCAGCGTTAAGATGAGTAGTAGCTACGAGCAGTACTTC. This sequence encodes CSVKMSSSYEQYF.

This clone was seen only once. The chain couples TRBV4-2 to TRBJ2-7; no clear D. This CDR3 is 18 amino acids long. V was cut by 1 base and J by 3 bases, with 22 bases left in between. Germline V CDR1 and CDR2: LGHNA, YNFKEQ. The CDR3 coding sequence is TGTGCCAGCAGCCAAGTCTCCTTACGTGGCCGTATCCTCTACGAGCAGTACTTC. The encoded protein is CASSQVSLRGRILYEQYF.

The CDR3 region has the DNA TGCGCCAGCAGCCAAGGGGCGGGACAGTACAATGAGCAGTTCTTC. This codes for CASSQGAGQYNEQFF. The chain employs TRBV4-3 and TRBJ2-1, with a possible D match to TRBD1 (7 bases). CDR1 LGHNA and CDR2 YSLEER come from the germline V gene. Trimming cost V 1 base and J 4 bases, with 11 bases left between them. This CDR3 contains 15 residues.

This clone was observed a single time. The J gene is TRBJ1-5, the V gene TRBV27; D not certain. Deletions cut 8 bases from V and 7 bases from J, with 15 bases between. Germline V gene lookup returns CDR1 MNHEY and CDR2 SMNVEV (reference sequence). CDR3 length: 13 residues. In DNA, the CDR3 is TGTGCCAGCTCCCCTACCTCCGGGCAGCCCCAGCATTTT. It translates to CASSPTSGQPQHF.

This rearrangement joins TRBV27 to TRBJ2-7, with TRBD1 identical over 7 bases. V lost 5 bases to trimming and J lost 9 bases; unmatched junction nucleotides: 10. This CDR3 has 13 residues. Per germline, CDR1 MNHEY and CDR2 SMNVEV (reference sequence). The CDR3, as DNA: TGTGCCAGCAGTCCACGGGACAGTACGAGGCAGTACTTC. Amino acids: CASSPRDSTRQYF.